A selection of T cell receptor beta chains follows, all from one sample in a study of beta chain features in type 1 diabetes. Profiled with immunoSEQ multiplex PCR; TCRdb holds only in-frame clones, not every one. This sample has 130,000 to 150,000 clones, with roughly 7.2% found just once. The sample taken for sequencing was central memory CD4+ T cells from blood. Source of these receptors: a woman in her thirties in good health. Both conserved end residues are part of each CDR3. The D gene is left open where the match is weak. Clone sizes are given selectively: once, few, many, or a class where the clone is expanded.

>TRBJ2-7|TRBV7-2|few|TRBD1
TGTGCCAGCAGCTTAGCGACAGGGGGCGCGTACGAGCAGTACTTC
CASSLATGGAYEQYF
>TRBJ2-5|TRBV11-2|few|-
TGTGCCAGCAGCTTAGCGGGAGAGTGGGAGACCCAGTACTTC
CASSLAGEWETQYF
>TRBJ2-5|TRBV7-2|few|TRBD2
TGTGCCAGCAGCCCACGGACTAGCAGAGAGACCCAGTACTTC
CASSPRTSRETQYF
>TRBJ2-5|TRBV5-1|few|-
TGCGCCAGCAGCACTGAATCCTTGCCCCGAGAGACCCAGTACTTC
CASSTESLPRETQYF
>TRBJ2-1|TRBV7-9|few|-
TGTGCCAGCAATAAAAACGGTGGCAATGAGCAGTTCTTC
CASNKNGGNEQFF
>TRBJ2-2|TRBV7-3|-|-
TGTGCCAGCAGCTTAAACAGCCCCGGTCCCAACACCGGGGAGCTGTTTTTT
CASSLNSPGPNTGELFF
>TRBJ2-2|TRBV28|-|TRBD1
TGTGCCAGCAGTTACACCGGGACAGGGGTGAACACCGGGGAGCTGTTTTTT
CASSYTGTGVNTGELFF
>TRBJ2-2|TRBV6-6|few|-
TGTGCCAGCAGTCCCATGGGCGGGGACACCGGGGAGCTGTTTTTT
CASSPMGGDTGELFF
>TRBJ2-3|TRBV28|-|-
TGTGCCAGCAGTTCTGGACAGAGAACAGATACGCAGTATTTT
CASSSGQRTDTQYF
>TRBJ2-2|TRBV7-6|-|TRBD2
TGTGCCAGCAGCCCAAGGGGGGGGACTAGCGGCACCGGGGAGCTGTTTTTT
CASSPRGGTSGTGELFF
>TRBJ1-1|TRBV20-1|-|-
TGCAGTGCTAGAATCCAGACTGAAGCTTTCTTT
CSARIQTEAFF